This section outlines one T cell receptor (beta chain) sequence together with its context. The antigen is unknown. Since a much larger clone is just one base distant, this may be a read error. Unsorted bulk tissue of roughly 18-32 mg yielded co-extracted RNA and DNA. Every tumor sample held more than 80% viable tumor cells. The entry originates in a study of tumor-infiltrating lymphocytes in primary liver carcinoma. Notes on the study in general: Presence in all five tumor regions was observed for only about 7-25% of top clones. The difference in top-250-clone fraction between tumors and blood was significant, favoring tumors (p = 0.039).

With 500 ng total RNA as template and a constant-region primer, TCR beta cDNA was made. Slightly modified ARM-PCR, run as three nested multiplex PCR rounds, produced the TCR beta libraries. Primers for the first two PCR rounds were TRBV1-TRBV30 forward primers and a C-beta reverse primer (around 10 cycles per round). TCRdb re-derived calls from the multiplex PCR reads in MiXCR, one entry per CDR3 protein. The sample consists of around 20,000 distinct CDR3 sequences, around 77% of them appearing once. CDR1 and CDR2 from the germline V gene are SGHRS and YFSETQ. The CDR3 has 14 amino acids. The clonotype was recovered from a woman aged 25 to 39 with primary liver carcinoma and hepatitis B virus infection. Sequencing was done on a sample of liver tumor tissue from sampling region 4. Subset noted: tumor region T4, right-lateral pole. This chain joins TRBV5-1 and TRBJ2-3; tentatively, D is TRBD2 (5 bases). The CDR3, as DNA: TGCACCAGCAGCCGCCAAAGCGGCACAGTTACGCAGTATTTT. Residues: CTSSRQSGTVTQYF.